These 24 T cell receptor beta chains came from one sample sequenced in a study of blood T cell repertoires in COVID-19. Only in-frame clones appear in the TCRdb table, and some are missing; sequencing was by immunoSEQ multiplex PCR. The table records 68,000 or so clones, around 80% of them present only once. The sequencing sample was made of peripheral blood. The receptors stem from a human donor in a cohort sampled during active COVID-19.

The rearrangement links TRBV30 to TRBJ2-2; D not resolved. The germline V and J ends were trimmed by 0 bases and 7 bases, with 6 bases remaining between them. The germline CDR1 and CDR2 sequences are GTSNPN and SVGIG (reference sequence). The CDR3 loop spans 12 amino acids. The CDR3 DNA reads TGTGCCTGGAGTGTCAGAGGCGGGGAGCTGTTTTTT. Its protein is CAWSVRGGELFF.

This rearrangement joins TRBV7-2 to TRBJ2-7; a possible D gene is TRBD2 (6 bases). The CDR3 spans 12 residues. Trimming removed 5 bases at V and 10 bases at J, with 15 bases between. Germline values: CDR1 SGHTA, CDR2 FQGNSA. The CDR3 here is CASSETGATQYF. As DNA, the CDR3 is TGTGCCAGCAGCGAAACGGGAGCTACTCAGTACTTC.

This chain connects TRBV11-2 to TRBJ2-1; D remains unclear. Germline values: CDR1 SGHAT, CDR2 FQNNGV. With 0 bases removed from V and 4 bases from J, the gap between germline ends came to 10 bases. This CDR3 region has 15 residues. CDR3 sequence: CASSLDLEIYNEQFF. CDR3 bases: TGTGCCAGCAGCTTAGATCTAGAGATATACAATGAGCAGTTCTTC.

The chain uses TRBV11-3 and TRBJ2-5; a possible D gene is TRBD2 (5 bases). CDR3 size: 14 residues. From germline, CDR1 is SGHNT and CDR2 YENEEA. Trimming took off 2 bases at V and 5 bases at J, with 12 bases between the two ends. The CDR3 protein is CASSLNGVGETQYF. For the CDR3, the DNA is TGTGCCAGCAGCTTAAACGGGGTCGGGGAGACCCAGTACTTC.

This chain connects TRBV6-2 or TRBV6-3 to TRBJ2-1, with 14 bases matching TRBD2. V lost 5 bases, J lost 10 bases, and 7 bases stayed unmatched. The CDR3 is 15 amino acids. Germline V gene lookup returns CDR1 MNHEY and CDR2 SVGEGT. In DNA, the CDR3 is TGTGCCAGCAGTGACCGACGACTAGCGGGGGGGGAGCAGTTCTTC. This translates into CASSDRRLAGGEQFF.

This clone was observed once. V and J are TRBV3-1 (or the pseudogene TRBV3-2) and TRBJ1-1, with a tentative D call TRBD1 (6 bases). Germline CDR1 and CDR2: LGHDT and YNNKEL (reference sequence). The CDR3 covers 13 residues. Deletions cut 2 bases from V and 3 bases from J, with 7 bases between. CDR3 loop: CASSQNRDTEAFF. The DNA of the CDR3 is TGTGCCAGCAGCCAAAACAGGGACACTGAAGCTTTCTTT.

V is TRBV19 and J is TRBJ1-5, with TRBD1 matching 7 bases. The CDR3 covers 16 residues. V shed 1 base and J 7 bases; nucleotides not matched to a gene: 10. Germline CDR1 LNHDA, CDR2 SQIVND (reference sequence). The CDR3 coding sequence is TGTGCCAGTAGTATAGGCAACAGGGGAGTTGGCCAGCCCCAGCATTTT. Translated, it gives CASSIGNRGVGQPQHF.

The table lists this clone with a count of one. This chain connects TRBV6-5 to TRBJ2-7, with D possibly being TRBD1 (5 bases). Trimming pared 8 bases from V and 7 bases from J, leaving 21 bases between. Germline lookup yields CDR1 MNHEY and CDR2 SVGAGI. The CDR3 totals 14 residues. The CDR3 DNA follows: TGTGCCAGCGGGGTGTTAAGGGGCCCTTTGGAGCAGTACTTC. It encodes CASGVLRGPLEQYF.

The chain links TRBV18 to TRBJ1-1; the D gene is possibly TRBD1 (6 bases). The V end was cut by 5 bases, the J end by 1 base, with 14 bases between. Germline V gene data show CDR1 as KGHSH and CDR2 as LQKENI. CDR3 length equals 15 residues. The CDR3 is CASSSGDRGNTEAFF. CDR3 bases: TGTGCCAGCTCATCAGGGGATCGGGGGAACACTGAAGCTTTCTTT.

V is TRBV19 and J is TRBJ2-6; D may be TRBD1 (6 bases). CDR3 length equals 15 residues. Germline CDR1 and CDR2: LNHDA and SQIVND (reference sequence). Trimming removed 6 bases from V and 4 bases from J, with 13 bases in between. The CDR3 sequence: CASSQQGPGANVLTF. In nucleotides, the CDR3 is TGTGCCAGTAGCCAACAGGGTCCCGGGGCCAACGTCCTGACTTTC.

The chain has TRBV7-9 and TRBJ1-2, with TRBD1 matching over 9 bases. This CDR3 is built from 15 residues. Germline CDR1 is SEHNR and CDR2 is FQNEAQ (reference sequence). V dropped 5 bases and J dropped 3; count of bases not matched to a gene: 7. In nucleotides, the CDR3 is TGTGCCAGCAGCATCCCGGACAGGGGTGACTATGGCTACACCTTC. Translating it yields CASSIPDRGDYGYTF.

V and J are TRBV5-1 and TRBJ2-6; 7 bases line up with TRBD1. The CDR3 contains 17 residues. V gave up 5 bases and J gave up 0 bases; unmatched junction bases: 8. Germline V gene sequence: CDR1 SGHRS, CDR2 YFSETQ. CDR3 DNA sequence: TGCGCCAGCAGAAGTCGGACAGGAAACTCTGGGGCCAACGTCCTGACTTTC. Its translation: CASRSRTGNSGANVLTF.

The rearrangement joins TRBV28 to TRBJ2-2; 8 bases match TRBD2. Trimming removed 5 bases from V and 4 bases from J; junction bases left unmatched: 6. The germline gives CDR1 MDHEN, CDR2 SYDVKM. This CDR3 has 15 residues. The DNA of the CDR3 is TGTGCCAGCAGTAGGTCACGGGAGGGCACCGGGGAGCTGTTTTTT. Its translation: CASSRSREGTGELFF.

This chain connects TRBV19 to TRBJ2-2, with 15 positions matching TRBD2. CDR1 LNHDA and CDR2 SQIVND come from the germline V gene (reference sequence). The CDR3 is 20 amino acids. Trimming at V came to 2 bases and at J to 1 base, leaving 8 bases not matched to a gene. The DNA of the CDR3 is TGTGCCAGTAGTATAAATTCGGGGACTAGCGGGAGGAGGAACACCGGGGAGCTGTTTTTT. This gives the protein CASSINSGTSGRRNTGELFF.

V gene TRBV7-9 combines with J gene TRBJ2-7, with 7 bases aligning to TRBD1. Germline lookup yields CDR1 SEHNR and CDR2 FQNEAQ (reference sequence). This CDR3 is built from 14 residues. J was trimmed by 0 bases and V by 6 bases; bases with no gene match: 5. CDR3 DNA: TGTGCCAGCAGGTCCGCAGGGGGCTCCTACGAGCAGTACTTC. Amino acid sequence: CASRSAGGSYEQYF.

The chain recombines TRBV5-4 with TRBJ2-3; tentatively, D is TRBD2 (5 bases). Germline V gives CDR1 SGHNT, CDR2 YYREEE (reference sequence). V dropped 0 bases and J dropped 1 base, with 9 bases sitting between them. The CDR3 is 15 residues long. The CDR3 sequence is CASSLGLSGTDTQYF. The CDR3, as DNA: TGTGCCAGCAGCTTGGGTCTTAGCGGCACAGATACGCAGTATTTT.

The CDR3 loop is CASSLGQVEGYTF. The DNA of the CDR3 is TGTGCCAGCAGTTTGGGGCAGGTCGAAGGCTACACCTTC. The chain carries TRBV28 and TRBJ1-2; D is perhaps TRBD1 (5 bases). This CDR3 comprises 13 residues. Germline V gives CDR1 MDHEN, CDR2 SYDVKM. V was shortened by 3 bases and J by 8 bases, with 13 bases between the two germline ends.

This chain joins TRBV21-1 and TRBJ2-7; the DNA was not compared with TRBD1, the D call given in the table. TRBV21-1 is a known pseudogene. The CDR3 has 16 residues. CDR3 amino acids: CASSKGRTGRTYEQYF. The CDR3 coding sequence is TGTGCCAGCAGCAAAGGACGGACAGGGAGAACCTACGAGCAGTACTTC.

The chain links TRBV21-1 to TRBJ1-5; the listed D gene, TRBD1, was not tested against the DNA. TRBV21-1 is recorded as a pseudogene. CDR3 size: 15 residues. Here the CDR3 DNA reads TGTGCCAGCAGCAAACAGGGACAGGGCAATCAGCCCCAGCATTTT. This gives the protein CASSKQGQGNQPQHF.

The genes are TRBV14 and TRBJ2-1; 8 bases map to TRBD2. The CDR3 consists of 17 residues. Germline CDR1 SGHDN, CDR2 FVKESK. The V gene end was trimmed by 0 bases and the J gene end by 2 bases; junction bases not matched to a gene: 6. CDR3 in DNA: TGTGCCAGCAGCCAAGATGCCGGGACTAGTCCCTACAATGAGCAGTTCTTC. It is translated as CASSQDAGTSPYNEQFF.

In its sample, this clone was seen once. V gene TRBV4-2 combines with J gene TRBJ2-1, with 7 bases lining up with TRBD1. Germline-derived CDR1 and CDR2 are LGHNA and YNFKEQ. After removal of 1 base from V and 2 bases from J, the junction contained 5 bases not matched to a gene. CDR3 size: 16 residues. CDR3 in amino acids: CASSQGAGGAYNEQFF. The CDR3 DNA is TGTGCCAGCAGCCAAGGGGCAGGGGGTGCCTACAATGAGCAGTTCTTC.

This chain links TRBV9 with TRBJ1-3, with D maybe TRBD1 (6 bases). V lost 4 bases and J 4 bases, leaving 18 bases between the germline ends. The germline gives CDR1 SGDLS, CDR2 YYNGEE. This CDR3 contains 16 residues. The CDR3 here is CASSLKTGLNGNTIYF. The CDR3 nucleotides read TGTGCCAGCAGCCTCAAGACAGGATTGAACGGAAACACCATATATTTT.

The rearrangement uses TRBV7-9 and TRBJ2-2; D is possibly TRBD2 (5 bases). Trimming shortened V by 6 bases and J by 4 bases, and 15 bases separated the two germline ends. The CDR3 has 15 amino acids. Germline V gene lookup returns CDR1 SEHNR and CDR2 FQNEAQ (reference sequence). The CDR3 sequence is CASSPGLGITGELFF. The DNA for the CDR3 is TGTGCCAGCAGTCCCGGACTTGGGATCACCGGGGAGCTGTTTTTT.

CDR3 amino acids: CASSVRGDLKEVGGPNTGELFF. The CDR3 bases are TGCGCCAGCAGTGTCAGAGGAGACTTGAAAGAGGTAGGGGGACCGAACACCGGGGAGCTGTTTTTT. The genes are TRBV10-2 and TRBJ2-2; D is perhaps TRBD1 (6 bases). Germline lookup yields CDR1 WSHSY and CDR2 SAAADI. The CDR3 is 22 amino acids. Between the trimmed V and J ends, which lost 4 bases and 0 bases, there was a span of 30 bases.